This is a list of T cell receptor beta chains from one sample in a study of T cell changes during pregnancy in multiple sclerosis. Clones were read by immunoSEQ multiplex PCR, and TCRdb kept only the in-frame ones, dropping some. The sample contains about 110,000 clones, 80% to 95% of which appear only once. Source: peripheral blood, taken in the third trimester of pregnancy. Receptor source: a female donor with multiple sclerosis, enrolled in a pregnancy study. CDR3s include the opening cysteine and the closing phenylalanine or tryptophan. A D gene is named only where the DNA matches it firmly.

v_call: TRBV29-1; d_call: TRBD2; j_call: TRBJ2-5; cdr3_nt: TGCAGCGTCCCCGGGACTAGCGGCCAAGAGACCCAGTACTTC; cdr3_aa: CSVPGTSGQETQYF
v_call: TRBV5-1; d_call: .; j_call: TRBJ2-7; cdr3_nt: TGCGCCAGCAGGGGTGGACAGAACTACGAGCAGTACTTC; cdr3_aa: CASRGGQNYEQYF
v_call: TRBV7-7; d_call: .; j_call: TRBJ2-3; cdr3_nt: TGTGCCAGCAGCACAGGGGGGGGCGTCGGAGATACGCAGTATTTT; cdr3_aa: CASSTGGGVGDTQYF
v_call: TRBV5-1; d_call: .; j_call: TRBJ2-3; cdr3_nt: TGCGCCTCAGAACCGGGGGACCGAGGCACAGATACGCAGTATTTT; cdr3_aa: CASEPGDRGTDTQYF
v_call: TRBV19; d_call: TRBD1; j_call: TRBJ2-5; cdr3_nt: TGTGCCAGTAGTACCCCTCGACAGGGGGCGGGGGAGACCCAGTACTTC; cdr3_aa: CASSTPRQGAGETQYF
v_call: TRBV5-6; d_call: .; j_call: TRBJ2-7; cdr3_nt: TGTGCCAGCAGCTGGGCGGGTACCTACGAGCAGTACTTC; cdr3_aa: CASSWAGTYEQYF
v_call: TRBV28; d_call: TRBD2; j_call: TRBJ2-1; cdr3_nt: TGTGCCAGCAGTTCCTTAGCGGGAGGGCTTGTCAATGAGCAGTTCTTC; cdr3_aa: CASSSLAGGLVNEQFF
v_call: TRBV5-3; d_call: TRBD1; j_call: TRBJ2-4; cdr3_nt: TGTGCCAGAAGCCAGGACAGGGTAAAAAACATTCAGTACTTC; cdr3_aa: CARSQDRVKNIQYF
v_call: TRBV20-1; d_call: TRBD1; j_call: TRBJ1-1; cdr3_nt: TGCAGTGCGTACAGGGGGCGCGAAGCTTTCTTT; cdr3_aa: CSAYRGREAFF
v_call: TRBV9; d_call: TRBD1; j_call: TRBJ2-2; cdr3_nt: TGTGCCAGCAGCTACAGGGGAGAACCGGGGAGCACCGGGGAGCTGTTTTTT; cdr3_aa: CASSYRGEPGSTGELFF
v_call: TRBV5-6; d_call: .; j_call: TRBJ2-5; cdr3_nt: TGTGCCAGCAGCCTTAGGATTGAGGGAGAGACCCAGTACTTC; cdr3_aa: CASSLRIEGETQYF
v_call: TRBV27; d_call: .; j_call: TRBJ2-7; cdr3_nt: TGTGCCAGCAGTTTTCGAGGGGACTGGGAGCAGTACTTC; cdr3_aa: CASSFRGDWEQYF
v_call: TRBV4-1; d_call: TRBD1; j_call: TRBJ2-1; cdr3_nt: TGCGCCAGCAGCGACGACGGAGGACAGGGGGCCTACAATGAGCAGTTCTTC; cdr3_aa: CASSDDGGQGAYNEQFF
v_call: TRBV5-1; d_call: .; j_call: TRBJ2-7; cdr3_nt: TGCGCCAGCAGCTTGACAGGGTCGTACTTC; cdr3_aa: CASSLTGSYF
v_call: TRBV6-5; d_call: .; j_call: TRBJ2-7; cdr3_nt: TGTGCCAGCAGTTTGAACAGGGGAGGCCCCTACGAGCAGTACTTC; cdr3_aa: CASSLNRGGPYEQYF
v_call: TRBV4-1; d_call: .; j_call: TRBJ1-2; cdr3_nt: TGCGCCAGCAGCCAGTCGATTCGGGGAGGAGATGGCTACACCTTC; cdr3_aa: CASSQSIRGGDGYTF
v_call: TRBV6-6; d_call: .; j_call: TRBJ1-2; cdr3_nt: TGTGCCAGCAGCAGACAGGTTACCTATGGCTACACCTTC; cdr3_aa: CASSRQVTYGYTF
v_call: TRBV4-2; d_call: TRBD2; j_call: TRBJ2-1; cdr3_nt: TGTGCCAGCAGCTATAGCGGGGGTCCCGGCCCGGGGGGGGATGAGCAGTTCTTC; cdr3_aa: CASSYSGGPGPGGDEQFF
v_call: TRBV7-8; d_call: .; j_call: TRBJ2-2; cdr3_nt: TGTGCCAGCAGCTTAAAGTTTGAGGGGGCGAACACCGGGGAGCTGTTTTTT; cdr3_aa: CASSLKFEGANTGELFF
v_call: TRBV2; d_call: .; j_call: TRBJ1-1; cdr3_nt: TGTGCCATACGTCGGGGGGAGACTGAAGCTTTCTTT; cdr3_aa: CAIRRGETEAFF